The T cell receptor (beta chain) under discussion was sequenced for a study of cytomegalovirus exposure and HLA in healthy donors. Study overall: Unique TCR beta sequences numbering approximately 120 million came from 150 million to 200 million T cells in an earlier analysis.

The CDR3 length is 13 residues. V lost 5 bases to trimming and J lost 7 bases, with 12 bases between them. Germline V gives CDR1 KGHSH, CDR2 LQKENI. 13 Jbeta primers and 60 Vbeta primers were used for the PCR. TCRdb's copy holds only in-frame clones and misses some; the assay was immunoSEQ multiplex PCR. The data contain some 190,000 clones, around 80% of them singletons. The source of this sequence is a man aged 18 to 29 in good health and CMV-seronegative. The rearrangement uses TRBV18 and TRBJ1-5; D is possibly TRBD1 (5 bases). The sample was PBMCs. In DNA, the CDR3 is TGTGCCAGCTCATTCGAGCGGGGCCAGCCCCAGCATTTT. The encoded protein is CASSFERGQPQHF. Based on the CDR3 plus reference TRBV18 and TRBJ1-5, the full variable domain is NAGVMQNPRHLVRRRGQEARLRCSPMKGHSHVYWYRQLPEEGLKFMVYLQKENIIDESGMPKERFSAEFPKEGPSILRIQQVVRGDSAAYFCASSFERGQPQHFGDGTRLSIL.